These T cell receptor beta chains were read from a single sample in a study of blood T cells in healthy people across ages. TCRdb independently ran MiXCR on the 5' RACE reads; one entry per CDR3 protein. The table lists fewer than 1 million distinct CDR3 sequences, 40% to 50% of them singletons. The sample consisted of blood. These receptors were obtained from a man aged 55 to 69 in good health. The CDR3 runs from the conserved cysteine through the conserved F or W. The D gene is left open where the match is weak. Where a row states a size, it is once, few, many or the class of an expanded clone; other rows omit it.

cdr3_nt: TGCAGCGTTTTGAGGGGGCTTGAAGCTTTCTTT
cdr3_aa: CSVLRGLEAFF
cdr3_length: 11
j_call: TRBJ1-1
clone_size: few
d_call: TRBD1
v_call: TRBV29-1

cdr3_nt: TGTGCCAGCAGCGACCATGATGCAGGGGGCGTTGGATCACCCCTCCACTTT
cdr3_aa: CASSDHDAGGVGSPLHF
cdr3_length: 17
j_call: TRBJ1-6
clone_size: -
d_call: TRBD1
v_call: TRBV7-9

cdr3_nt: TGCGCCAGCTCCCACCCAATACAGTACAATGAGCAGTACTTC
cdr3_aa: CASSHPIQYNEQYF
cdr3_length: 14
j_call: TRBJ2-7
clone_size: once
d_call: -
v_call: TRBV7-9

cdr3_nt: TGTGCCAGCAGCCTCGGGAGACAGAGGACCTACGAGCAGTACTTC
cdr3_aa: CASSLGRQRTYEQYF
cdr3_length: 15
j_call: TRBJ2-7
clone_size: -
d_call: -
v_call: TRBV6-2/TRBV6-3

cdr3_nt: TGCGCCAGCGGCCCCGGGGCCATGAACACTGAAGCTTTCTTT
cdr3_aa: CASGPGAMNTEAFF
cdr3_length: 14
j_call: TRBJ1-1
clone_size: -
d_call: -
v_call: TRBV5-1

cdr3_nt: TGCAGTGCTTTCGGACTAGCGGGTCCGTATAGCACAGATACGCAGTATTTT
cdr3_aa: CSAFGLAGPYSTDTQYF
cdr3_length: 17
j_call: TRBJ2-3
clone_size: -
d_call: TRBD2
v_call: TRBV20-1

cdr3_nt: TGTGCCAGCAGCCAATCCATCACTGAAGCTTTCTTT
cdr3_aa: CASSQSITEAFF
cdr3_length: 12
j_call: TRBJ1-1
clone_size: -
d_call: -
v_call: TRBV6-6

cdr3_nt: TGCGCCAGCAGCCAAGATCGAGCGGCAACCTACGAGCAGTACTTC
cdr3_aa: CASSQDRAATYEQYF
cdr3_length: 15
j_call: TRBJ2-7
clone_size: few
d_call: -
v_call: TRBV4-3

cdr3_nt: TGTGCCAGCAGTTACTCGAACCCGGCCCTTATGAACACTGAAGCTTTCTTT
cdr3_aa: CASSYSNPALMNTEAFF
cdr3_length: 17
j_call: TRBJ1-1
clone_size: -
d_call: -
v_call: TRBV6-5

cdr3_nt: TGTGCCAGCAGGGGGGGGCGATCTAAGACCCAGTACTTC
cdr3_aa: CASRGGRSKTQYF
cdr3_length: 13
j_call: TRBJ2-5
clone_size: -
d_call: -
v_call: TRBV25-1

cdr3_nt: TGTGCCAGCAGCTTACAACCCCTAGCGGGAAAGACCCAGTACTTC
cdr3_aa: CASSLQPLAGKTQYF
cdr3_length: 15
j_call: TRBJ2-5
clone_size: -
d_call: TRBD2
v_call: TRBV7-2

cdr3_nt: TGCGCCAGCAGACTTGAAATGACAGGGGATCTTTCCTACGAGCAGTACTTC
cdr3_aa: CASRLEMTGDLSYEQYF
cdr3_length: 17
j_call: TRBJ2-7
clone_size: few
d_call: TRBD1
v_call: TRBV4-1

cdr3_nt: TGCGCCAGCAGCCAAGATTTTTGGCAGCCCCAGCATTTT
cdr3_aa: CASSQDFWQPQHF
cdr3_length: 13
j_call: TRBJ1-5
clone_size: -
d_call: -
v_call: TRBV4-3

cdr3_nt: TGTGCCACCAGTGACAGTCCCGACAGGACAGATACGCAGTATTTT
cdr3_aa: CATSDSPDRTDTQYF
cdr3_length: 15
j_call: TRBJ2-3
clone_size: few
d_call: -
v_call: TRBV24-1

cdr3_nt: TGTGCCACCAGTGATCCGAAGACAGGGGGCCGGGAGCAGTTCTTC
cdr3_aa: CATSDPKTGGREQFF
cdr3_length: 15
j_call: TRBJ2-1
clone_size: few
d_call: TRBD1
v_call: TRBV24-1

cdr3_nt: TGTGCCAGCAGCCAATTCGAAGGGGACGAGCAGTACTTC
cdr3_aa: CASSQFEGDEQYF
cdr3_length: 13
j_call: TRBJ2-7
clone_size: -
d_call: -
v_call: TRBV16

cdr3_nt: TGCAGTGCTAGAGTTAGCGGGGGTGAGACCCAGTACTTC
cdr3_aa: CSARVSGGETQYF
cdr3_length: 13
j_call: TRBJ2-5
clone_size: -
d_call: TRBD2
v_call: TRBV20-1

cdr3_nt: TGCAGTGCTAGAGCTGCCCGTCAAGCGGAATATTACAATGAGCAGTTCTTC
cdr3_aa: CSARAARQAEYYNEQFF
cdr3_length: 17
j_call: TRBJ2-1
clone_size: few
d_call: -
v_call: TRBV20-1

cdr3_nt: TGCGCCAGCAACTCCGGGACAGGCTCGAATGAGCAGTACTTC
cdr3_aa: CASNSGTGSNEQYF
cdr3_length: 14
j_call: TRBJ2-7
clone_size: -
d_call: TRBD1
v_call: TRBV5-1

cdr3_nt: TGTGCCAGCAGTTCGGACAATCAGCAATACGAGCAGTACTTC
cdr3_aa: CASSSDNQQYEQYF
cdr3_length: 14
j_call: TRBJ2-7
clone_size: -
d_call: -
v_call: TRBV12-3/TRBV12-4

cdr3_nt: TGTGCCAGCAGCCCCATGGGGCAGTACACTGAAGCTTTCTTT
cdr3_aa: CASSPMGQYTEAFF
cdr3_length: 14
j_call: TRBJ1-1
clone_size: -
d_call: -
v_call: TRBV14

cdr3_nt: TGTGCCAGCAGAACTTTTGCGGATTCACCCCTCCACTTT
cdr3_aa: CASRTFADSPLHF
cdr3_length: 13
j_call: TRBJ1-6
clone_size: -
d_call: -
v_call: TRBV27

cdr3_nt: TGTGCCAGCAGTCTCACCTTATTTAAACAGGGGGTGAGGGAGACCCAGTACTTC
cdr3_aa: CASSLTLFKQGVRETQYF
cdr3_length: 18
j_call: TRBJ2-5
clone_size: once
d_call: TRBD1
v_call: TRBV28

cdr3_nt: TGTGCCGGCAAGACAGGGATGGCGGGCACTGAAGCTTTCTTT
cdr3_aa: CAGKTGMAGTEAFF
cdr3_length: 14
j_call: TRBJ1-1
clone_size: -
d_call: TRBD1
v_call: TRBV7-8

cdr3_nt: TGTGCCAGCAGTGAGGGCCAGGGGGCTTTCGAGCAGTACTTC
cdr3_aa: CASSEGQGAFEQYF
cdr3_length: 14
j_call: TRBJ2-7
clone_size: -
d_call: TRBD1
v_call: TRBV6-1

cdr3_nt: TGTGCCAGCAGTTTATCCTCCGTGGGTAGTGTGGGTGAGCAGTTCTTC
cdr3_aa: CASSLSSVGSVGEQFF
cdr3_length: 16
j_call: TRBJ2-1
clone_size: -
d_call: -
v_call: TRBV28

cdr3_nt: TGTGCCAGCAGATCCGGGGGGACGGTGTCCTACAATGAGCAGTTCTTC
cdr3_aa: CASRSGGTVSYNEQFF
cdr3_length: 16
j_call: TRBJ2-1
clone_size: -
d_call: TRBD2
v_call: TRBV6-5

cdr3_nt: TGCAGTGCGCCCCAGCAGGGGGACTATGGCTACACCTTC
cdr3_aa: CSAPQQGDYGYTF
cdr3_length: 13
j_call: TRBJ1-2
clone_size: -
d_call: TRBD1
v_call: TRBV20-1

cdr3_nt: TGCAGTGCTAGAGATCCCACTAGTTGGTACCAAGAGACCCAGTACTTC
cdr3_aa: CSARDPTSWYQETQYF
cdr3_length: 16
j_call: TRBJ2-5
clone_size: -
d_call: -
v_call: TRBV20-1

cdr3_nt: TGTGCCACCAGTGGTGCTAGCGTACGTGAGACCCAGTACTTC
cdr3_aa: CATSGASVRETQYF
cdr3_length: 14
j_call: TRBJ2-5
clone_size: -
d_call: -
v_call: TRBV24-1

cdr3_nt: TGTGCCAGCAGCCACGGGACAGCCTACAATGAGCAGTTCTTC
cdr3_aa: CASSHGTAYNEQFF
cdr3_length: 14
j_call: TRBJ2-1
clone_size: -
d_call: TRBD1
v_call: TRBV7-2

cdr3_nt: TGCGCCAGCAGCCAAGTGGGAGGGGATGAGACCCAGTACTTC
cdr3_aa: CASSQVGGDETQYF
cdr3_length: 14
j_call: TRBJ2-5
clone_size: many
d_call: TRBD2
v_call: TRBV4-1

cdr3_nt: TGTGCCAGCAGCAAAGGAGGCGGCAGGAGAAACTATGGCTACACCTTC
cdr3_aa: CASSKGGGRRNYGYTF
cdr3_length: 16
j_call: TRBJ1-2
clone_size: once
d_call: -
v_call: TRBV21-1

cdr3_nt: TGTGCCAGCAGTACAGACAGGGCCGGGGAGCAGTACTTC
cdr3_aa: CASSTDRAGEQYF
cdr3_length: 13
j_call: TRBJ2-7
clone_size: -
d_call: TRBD1
v_call: TRBV6-4

cdr3_nt: TGCGCCAGCATCGGAGCGGCCGACAATGAGCAGTTCTTC
cdr3_aa: CASIGAADNEQFF
cdr3_length: 13
j_call: TRBJ2-1
clone_size: many
d_call: -
v_call: TRBV4-3

cdr3_nt: TGTGCCAGCAGTTATACCGGACAGGCGACTTATCAGCCCCAGCATTTT
cdr3_aa: CASSYTGQATYQPQHF
cdr3_length: 16
j_call: TRBJ1-5
clone_size: -
d_call: TRBD1
v_call: TRBV6-2/TRBV6-3

cdr3_nt: TGTGCCAGCAGTTATCGCCGGCCGAACACCGGGGAGCTGTTTTTT
cdr3_aa: CASSYRRPNTGELFF
cdr3_length: 15
j_call: TRBJ2-2
clone_size: -
d_call: -
v_call: TRBV6-5

cdr3_nt: TGTGCCAGCAGTCCCGGGACAACCTACAATGAGCAGTACTTC
cdr3_aa: CASSPGTTYNEQYF
cdr3_length: 14
j_call: TRBJ2-7
clone_size: -
d_call: -
v_call: TRBV11-1

cdr3_nt: TGTGCCAGCAGCCAAGTAGGCAGGGATAACGGCTACACCTTC
cdr3_aa: CASSQVGRDNGYTF
cdr3_length: 14
j_call: TRBJ1-2
clone_size: once
d_call: -
v_call: TRBV14

cdr3_nt: TGCAGCGTGCCCCCCCCGGGGGGTAGGTCAGATACGCAGTATTTT
cdr3_aa: CSVPPPGGRSDTQYF
cdr3_length: 15
j_call: TRBJ2-3
clone_size: -
d_call: TRBD2
v_call: TRBV29-1

cdr3_nt: TGTGCCAGCAGTTCTAAGATTACGAATCAGCCCCAGCATTTT
cdr3_aa: CASSSKITNQPQHF
cdr3_length: 14
j_call: TRBJ1-5
clone_size: -
d_call: -
v_call: TRBV6-2/TRBV6-3

cdr3_nt: TGCAGTGCTAGAGATCACGTGGGACCCTCCTACGAGCAGTACTTC
cdr3_aa: CSARDHVGPSYEQYF
cdr3_length: 15
j_call: TRBJ2-7
clone_size: -
d_call: -
v_call: TRBV20-1

cdr3_nt: TGCAGTGCTAGAGAGGCAGGGCTTGGTTGGAATCAGCCCCAGCATTTT
cdr3_aa: CSAREAGLGWNQPQHF
cdr3_length: 16
j_call: TRBJ1-5
clone_size: -
d_call: -
v_call: TRBV20-1

cdr3_nt: TGTGCCACCAGTGATGGGTGGAATCAGCCCCAGCATTTT
cdr3_aa: CATSDGWNQPQHF
cdr3_length: 13
j_call: TRBJ1-5
clone_size: -
d_call: -
v_call: TRBV24-1

cdr3_nt: TGCGCCAGCAGCCAAGATTGGAGACAGGGGGATCATGAGACCCAGTACTTC
cdr3_aa: CASSQDWRQGDHETQYF
cdr3_length: 17
j_call: TRBJ2-5
clone_size: -
d_call: TRBD1
v_call: TRBV4-3

cdr3_nt: TGTGCCAGCAGATCCGGGACAGGGGACCTCAGAGGAACTGAAGCTTTCTTT
cdr3_aa: CASRSGTGDLRGTEAFF
cdr3_length: 17
j_call: TRBJ1-1
clone_size: few
d_call: TRBD1
v_call: TRBV6-1

cdr3_nt: TGTGCCAGCAGCCCGGGGCGAGCCACGGGATACAATGAGCAGTTCTTC
cdr3_aa: CASSPGRATGYNEQFF
cdr3_length: 16
j_call: TRBJ2-1
clone_size: -
d_call: -
v_call: TRBV7-8

cdr3_nt: TGCAGTGCTAGAGATCCAGGGACCCCGGCGGAGACCCAGTACTTC
cdr3_aa: CSARDPGTPAETQYF
cdr3_length: 15
j_call: TRBJ2-5
clone_size: -
d_call: -
v_call: TRBV20-1

cdr3_nt: TGTGCCAGCCAGGAGGGGGACACCGTGGGTCATGAGCAGTTCTTC
cdr3_aa: CASQEGDTVGHEQFF
cdr3_length: 15
j_call: TRBJ2-1
clone_size: -
d_call: -
v_call: TRBV28

cdr3_nt: TGTGCCAGCAGTGAAGCCCGGGGGCGAGTAAACCCACATACGCAGTATTTT
cdr3_aa: CASSEARGRVNPHTQYF
cdr3_length: 17
j_call: TRBJ2-3
clone_size: few
d_call: -
v_call: TRBV2

cdr3_nt: TGCAGTGCTCAGACAGCGGGGGGGCGTGAGCAGTTCTTC
cdr3_aa: CSAQTAGGREQFF
cdr3_length: 13
j_call: TRBJ2-1
clone_size: few
d_call: TRBD2
v_call: TRBV20-1

cdr3_nt: TGCGCCAGCAGCTTGGGGGGTCCAGCTTTCTTT
cdr3_aa: CASSLGGPAFF
cdr3_length: 11
j_call: TRBJ1-1
clone_size: -
d_call: -
v_call: TRBV5-1

cdr3_nt: TGCGCCAGCAGCCAGGCGACAGGTATCCAAGAGACCCAGTACTTC
cdr3_aa: CASSQATGIQETQYF
cdr3_length: 15
j_call: TRBJ2-5
clone_size: -
d_call: -
v_call: TRBV4-1

cdr3_nt: TGTGCCAGCAGTGTCACTCAGGGGGCCTACAATGAGCAGTTCTTC
cdr3_aa: CASSVTQGAYNEQFF
cdr3_length: 15
j_call: TRBJ2-1
clone_size: -
d_call: TRBD1
v_call: TRBV25-1

cdr3_nt: TGTGCCAGCAGCCCCACAGGGGGAAGATACAATGAGCAGTTCTTC
cdr3_aa: CASSPTGGRYNEQFF
cdr3_length: 15
j_call: TRBJ2-1
clone_size: few
d_call: TRBD1
v_call: TRBV9

cdr3_nt: TGTGCCAGCAGCTTACCCGACGGTTCTAGCGGGGGGGCCGGTGAGCAGTTCTTC
cdr3_aa: CASSLPDGSSGGAGEQFF
cdr3_length: 18
j_call: TRBJ2-1
clone_size: -
d_call: TRBD2
v_call: TRBV7-3

cdr3_nt: TGTGCCAGCATGGTAATGGGGAGCTCCTACGAGCAGTACTTC
cdr3_aa: CASMVMGSSYEQYF
cdr3_length: 14
j_call: TRBJ2-7
clone_size: -
d_call: -
v_call: TRBV2